The present TCR beta chain was sequenced within a study of cytomegalovirus exposure and HLA in healthy donors. There are 19 residues in the CDR3. Germline V gene data show CDR1 as PRHDT and CDR2 as FYEKMQ (reference sequence). Germline trimming cut 6 bases from V and 0 bases from J; bases unmatched to any gene: 12. Study-wide results and limits: Available immune exposure information was restricted to CMV serostatus only. The authors listed 164 TCR beta chains as cytomegalovirus-associated.

The count of this clone is one. Its specificity is unknown. Researchers ran the PCR with 60 Vbeta and 13 Jbeta primers. The protocol was immunoSEQ multiplex PCR, while the TCRdb copy is restricted to in-frame clones and leaves out a portion. The table has about 160,000 clones, approximately 79% seen once. The TCR sequence derives from a human donor in good health. Sequencing was performed on PBMCs. The chain links TRBV13 to TRBJ2-7; TRBD2 aligns across 15 bases. CDR3 residues: CASRSPKLGLAGGSYEQYF. The CDR3, as DNA: TGTGCCAGCAGATCCCCGAAGCTGGGACTAGCGGGGGGCTCCTACGAGCAGTACTTC.